One and the same sample provided the 11 T cell receptor beta chains below, sequenced in a study of T cell clonotyping in hematopoietic cell transplantation. The table came from immunoSEQ multiplex PCR; TCRdb's copy has only in-frame clones and leaves some out. The repertoire has approximately 12,000 clones, 75% to 90% of them found once; the top ten carry approximately 15%. Material: PBMCs, obtained 100 days after allogeneic stem cell transplant. The receptor set was obtained from a female patient aged 55-70 years who had an allogeneic stem cell transplant from an unrelated donor, so the T cells may come from the graft donor. Some clones in this sample may be carry-over from other donors' samples.

The chain carries TRBV19 and TRBJ2-3; D not resolved. Trimming took off 6 bases at V and 0 bases at J, with 4 bases between the two ends. The CDR3 covers 12 residues. Germline values: CDR1 LNHDA, CDR2 SQIVND (reference sequence). The DNA of the CDR3 is TGTGCCAGTAGCCTGAGCACAGATACGCAGTATTTT. It encodes CASSLSTDTQYF. Drawing the rest from reference TRBV19 and TRBJ2-3, the complete variable domain is DGGITQSPKYLFRKEGQNVTLSCEQNLNHDAMYWYRQDPGQGLRLIYYSQIVNDFQKGDIAEGYSVSREKKESFPLTVTSAQKNPTAFYLCASSLSTDTQYFGPGTRLTVL.

Only one count was recorded for this clone. This chain uses TRBV29-1 with TRBJ2-5; 8 bases align to TRBD2. This CDR3 region has 12 residues. CDR1 and CDR2 (germline): SQVTM, ANQGSEA. Trimming took 7 bases from V and 4 from J; bases not matched to a gene: 5. CDR3 in amino acids: CSGAGGGETQYF. The DNA for the CDR3 is TGCAGCGGCGCCGGGGGGGGAGAGACCCAGTACTTC.

J is TRBJ2-2 and V is TRBV10-3, with TRBD2 matching over 8 bases. The CDR3 totals 14 residues. V lost 4 bases and J lost 7; bases outside the gene matches: 5. CDR1 and CDR2 from the germline V gene are ENHRY and SYGVKD. CDR3 sequence reads: CAISVAGTNGELFF. The CDR3 nucleotides read TGTGCCATCAGTGTAGCGGGAACGAACGGGGAGCTGTTTTTT.

This chain joins TRBV28 and TRBJ1-4; D remains unclear. Germline V gene data show CDR1 as MDHEN and CDR2 as SYDVKM. V was clipped by 6 bases and J by 3 bases, with 8 bases between them. The CDR3 sequence is 13 residues long. DNA for the CDR3: TGTGCCAGCAGGGACGGAGCTAATGAAAAACTGTTTTTT. Its translation is CASRDGANEKLFF.

The chain recombines TRBV9 with TRBJ1-1; 10 bases agree with TRBD1. The V gene end was trimmed by 3 bases and the J gene end by 1 base; junction bases not matched to a gene: 6. CDR1 and CDR2 (germline): SGDLS, YYNGEE. The CDR3 runs 16 residues. This CDR3 reads CASSASRTGGNTEAFF. For the CDR3, the DNA is TGTGCCAGCAGCGCCAGTAGGACAGGGGGGAACACTGAAGCTTTCTTT.

J is TRBJ2-3 and V is TRBV7-9; D ambiguous. Germline CDR1 SEHNR, CDR2 FQNEAQ (reference sequence). CDR3 length: 13 residues. The V gene lost 5 bases and the J gene lost 2 bases, with 8 bases spanning the gap. For the CDR3, the DNA is TGTGCCAGCAGCCGAGTGTCCACAGATACGCAGTATTTT. Protein sequence: CASSRVSTDTQYF.

The chain is built from TRBV4-3 and TRBJ1-5; D perhaps matches TRBD1 (5 bases). Germline V lookup: CDR1 LGHNA, CDR2 YSLEER. Deletions cut 1 base from V and 0 bases from J, with 10 bases between. The CDR3 runs to 16 residues. CDR3 sequence (DNA): TGCGCCAGCAGCCAAGGGTGGGGGGTTAGCAATCAGCCCCAGCATTTT. Protein product: CASSQGWGVSNQPQHF.

The chain employs TRBV5-8 and TRBJ2-7; D may be TRBD1 (5 bases). Trimming pared 4 bases from V and 9 bases from J, leaving 11 bases between. The CDR3 contains 11 residues. CDR1 is SGHTS and CDR2 is YDEGEE in the germline V gene. CDR3 residues: CASSPRRGQYF. The CDR3 nucleotides are TGTGCCAGCAGCCCCCGAAGGGGGCAGTACTTC.

The chain links TRBV30 to TRBJ1-1; D gene unclear. This CDR3 contains 12 residues. Germline values: CDR1 GTSNPN, CDR2 SVGIG (reference sequence). V was clipped by 4 bases and J by 8 bases, with 14 bases between them. The CDR3 reads CAWKGFSTEAFF. The CDR3 coding sequence is TGTGCCTGGAAGGGCTTCTCAACGGAAGCTTTCTTT.

This clone was picked up one time. CDR3 nucleotides: TGTGCCAGCAGTTTAGGTCCAGATCAGCCCCAGCATTTT. Protein sequence: CASSLGPDQPQHF. This chain joins TRBV27 and TRBJ1-5; D not certain. The germline gives CDR1 MNHEY, CDR2 SMNVEV (reference sequence). Between the trimmed V and J ends, which lost 2 bases and 5 bases, there was a span of 7 bases. The CDR3 is made up of 13 amino acids.

This clone has just a few counts. V usage is TRBV29-1 and J usage is TRBJ1-1, with 9 bases that match TRBD1. The CDR3 runs 12 residues. Trimming removed 6 bases from V and 6 bases from J; junction bases left unmatched: 5. CDR1 is SQVTM and CDR2 is ANQGSEA in the germline V gene. In DNA, the CDR3 is TGCAGCGTCGACAGGGGGTTAGCTGAAGCTTTCTTT. This sequence encodes CSVDRGLAEAFF.